This record concerns one T cell receptor (beta chain) sequence. Its cognate antigen is unknown. This sample is part of a study of Ad26.COV2.S vaccination and SARS-CoV-2 variants. General study results and limits: Higher spike-specific TCR breadth was found in vaccine recipients than in placebo recipients. Breadth measured for non-spike TCRs was similar across vaccine and placebo recipients.

The repertoire was sequenced with immunoSEQ multiplex PCR; TCRdb's copy has only in-frame clones and lacks some. This sample carries a few hundred thousand clones, more than 75% of them seen once, and the ten largest clones take 3.4%. Regarding treatment: around 19 received Ad26.COV2.S at low or high dose, single or two shots; 5 received placebo; per-sample allocation not given. Sampling occurred on day 63 after the first vaccine or placebo injection. An Ad26 vector that expressed Wuhan-strain SARS-CoV-2 spike constituted the vaccine. Germline V gives CDR1 LGHNA, CDR2 YSLEER. Deletions cut 1 base from V and 0 bases from J, with 10 bases between. The CDR3 has 16 amino acids.

Source: peripheral blood, taken in a trial of Ad26.COV2.S vaccine versus placebo. V usage is TRBV4-3 and J usage is TRBJ1-3; no firm D call. The TCR sequence derives from a person between 18 and 65 years old who received the Ad26.COV2.S COVID-19 vaccine or a placebo. The CDR3 is CASSQVKGFSGNTIYF. The CDR3 DNA follows: TGCGCCAGCAGCCAAGTTAAGGGATTCTCTGGAAACACCATATATTTT.